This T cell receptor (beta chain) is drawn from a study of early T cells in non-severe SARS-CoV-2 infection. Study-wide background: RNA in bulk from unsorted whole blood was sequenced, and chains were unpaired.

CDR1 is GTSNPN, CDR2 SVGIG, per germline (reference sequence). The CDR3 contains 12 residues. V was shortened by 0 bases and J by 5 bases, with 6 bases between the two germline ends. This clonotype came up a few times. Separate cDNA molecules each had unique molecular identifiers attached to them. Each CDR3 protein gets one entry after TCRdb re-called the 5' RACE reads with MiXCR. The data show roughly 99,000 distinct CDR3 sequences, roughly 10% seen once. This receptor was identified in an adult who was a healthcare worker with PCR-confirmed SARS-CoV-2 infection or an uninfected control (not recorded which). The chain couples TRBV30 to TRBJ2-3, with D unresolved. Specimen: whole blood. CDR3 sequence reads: CAWSVRRDTQYF. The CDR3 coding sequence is TGTGCCTGGAGTGTACGGCGAGATACGCAGTATTTT.